What follows are 9 T cell receptor beta chains derived from one specimen sequenced in a study of PD-L1 blockade in urothelial cancer. Repertoires were generated with immunoSEQ multiplex PCR, while TCRdb's copy carries only in-frame clones and drops some. Of approximately 79,000 clones listed, approximately 89% were seen once; the top ten hold 0.87%. Time point given: peripheral blood 6 weeks after treatment start. Source: PBMCs, taken around atezolizumab (anti-PD-L1) treatment. The receptors were sampled from a woman aged 80 or over with urothelial cancer.

The chain employs TRBV10-3 and TRBJ2-5; a possible D gene is TRBD1 (5 bases). CDR1 is ENHRY, CDR2 SYGVKD, per germline. CDR3 size: 15 residues. The ends were cut back, 2 bases at V and 2 bases at J, with 12 bases in the middle. CDR3: CAISEKSGSQETQYF. The CDR3 DNA sequence: TGTGCCATCAGTGAGAAGTCAGGGTCTCAAGAGACCCAGTACTTC.

The J gene is TRBJ2-5, the V gene TRBV29-1, with D perhaps matching TRBD2 (5 bases). Looked up from germline, CDR1 is SQVTM and CDR2 is ANQGSEA. V lost 3 bases to trimming and J lost 4 bases, with 9 bases between them. The CDR3 runs 12 residues. The chain's CDR3 is CSVDPRGETQYF. The CDR3 DNA reads TGCAGCGTTGATCCCCGGGGAGAGACCCAGTACTTC.

This clone was seen only a few times. The chain combines TRBV11-2 with TRBJ1-2, with a weak D call TRBD1 (6 bases). V lost 0 bases and J lost 4, with 6 bases in between. Germline assignment: CDR1 SGHAT and CDR2 FQNNGV. The CDR3 length is 13 residues. The CDR3 region is CASSLEGGYGYTF. As DNA, the CDR3 is TGTGCCAGCAGCTTAGAAGGGGGCTATGGCTACACCTTC.

The chain couples TRBV19 to TRBJ2-1, with D perhaps matching TRBD1 (6 bases). Per the germline V gene, CDR1 is LNHDA and CDR2 is SQIVND (reference sequence). The CDR3 is 15 residues long. V shed 7 bases and J shed 6 bases, with 19 bases lying between them. The DNA for the CDR3 is TGTGCCAGTACCCGACAGGCGGCCCGGGGCAATGAGCAGTTCTTC. Protein: CASTRQAARGNEQFF.

The V and J genes are TRBV12-5 and TRBJ2-5, with D perhaps TRBD1 (6 bases). This CDR3 is built from 15 residues. Trimming stripped 1 base from V and 3 bases from J, with 12 bases between. In germline, CDR1 is LGHNT, CDR2 FRNRAP. The CDR3 spells CASGLGLRDKETQYF. In nucleotides, the CDR3 is TGTGCTAGTGGTTTGGGCCTCAGGGACAAAGAGACCCAGTACTTC. Full variable domain (outside the CDR3, taken from reference TRBV12-5 and TRBJ2-5): DARVTQTPRHKVTEMGQEVTMRCQPILGHNTVFWYRQTMMQGLELLAYFRNRAPLDDSGMPKDRFSAEMPDATLATLKIQPSEPRDSAVYFCASGLGLRDKETQYFGPGTRLLVL.

A single count supports this clone. CDR3 loop: CASSEGRAGQPYEQYF. DNA of the CDR3: TGTGCCAGCAGTGAGGGGAGGGCGGGCCAACCCTACGAGCAGTACTTC. This chain connects TRBV6-1 to TRBJ2-7; 7 bases align to TRBD2. J lost 2 bases, V lost 3 bases, and 10 bases had no gene match. The CDR3 length is 16 residues. Germline values: CDR1 MNHNS, CDR2 SASEGT.

The rearrangement joins TRBV19 to TRBJ2-2; TRBD2 matches 11 bases. The CDR3 spans 14 residues. Germline V gives CDR1 LNHDA, CDR2 SQIVND (reference sequence). Trimming removed 8 bases from V and 7 bases from J; junction bases left unmatched: 6. The CDR3 protein is CASGTSGSVGELFF. The CDR3 DNA sequence: TGTGCCAGTGGAACTAGCGGGAGTGTCGGGGAGCTGTTTTTT.

This clone has more than one count but fewer than ten. This chain links TRBV7-3 with TRBJ2-3, with a weak D call TRBD1 (6 bases). CDR1 and CDR2 from the germline V gene are SGHTA and FQGTGA. Trimming cost V 5 bases and J 4 bases, with 10 bases left between them. The CDR3 runs to 13 residues. Here the CDR3 DNA reads TGTGCCAGCAGCCCGCCAGGGGCAGATACGCAGTATTTT. Amino acids: CASSPPGADTQYF.

The rearrangement uses TRBV28 and TRBJ2-1; TRBD2 matches 10 bases. Germline loops: CDR1 MDHEN, CDR2 SYDVKM. J gave up 3 bases and V 7 bases, and 6 bases lay outside the gene matches. This CDR3 is built from 15 residues. CDR3 region: CASIRTSGNYNEQFF. Here the CDR3 DNA reads TGTGCCAGCATCCGGACTAGCGGAAACTACAATGAGCAGTTCTTC.